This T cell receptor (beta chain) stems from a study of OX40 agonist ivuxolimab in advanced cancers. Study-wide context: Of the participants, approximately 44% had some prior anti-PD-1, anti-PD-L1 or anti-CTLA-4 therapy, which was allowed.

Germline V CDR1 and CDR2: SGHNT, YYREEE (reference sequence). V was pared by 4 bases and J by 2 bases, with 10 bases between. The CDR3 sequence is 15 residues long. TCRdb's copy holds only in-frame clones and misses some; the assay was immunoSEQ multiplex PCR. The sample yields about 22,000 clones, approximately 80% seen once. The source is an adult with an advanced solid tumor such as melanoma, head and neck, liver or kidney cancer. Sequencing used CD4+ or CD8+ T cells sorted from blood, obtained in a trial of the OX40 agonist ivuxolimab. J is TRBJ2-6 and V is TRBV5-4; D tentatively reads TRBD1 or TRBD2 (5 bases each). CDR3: CASSPLGPGANVLTF. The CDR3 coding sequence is TGTGCCAGCAGCCCCCTGGGACCTGGGGCCAACGTCCTGACTTTC.